Below are 5 T cell receptor beta chains sequenced from a single sample in a study of blood T cell repertoires in COVID-19. Profiling relied on immunoSEQ multiplex PCR, and the TCRdb table lists in-frame clones only, not all of them. The table lists fewer than 250,000 clones, approximately 86% of them singletons, with under 0.9% in the top ten. The sample taken for sequencing was peripheral blood. Receptors were obtained from a man aged 40-49 years with acute or convalescent COVID-19.

This chain connects TRBV9 to TRBJ2-7; D gene ambiguous. CDR3 length: 15 amino acids. Trimming shortened V by 0 bases and J by 7 bases, and 17 bases separated the two germline ends. Germline-derived CDR1 and CDR2 are SGDLS and YYNGEE. CDR3 nucleotide sequence: TGTGCCAGCAGCGTAGAGCCCTCAATACCGGTGGAGCAGTACTTC. Translating it yields CASSVEPSIPVEQYF.

The CDR3 region is CASSPGGASVYEQYF. In DNA, the CDR3 is TGTGCCAGCAGCCCGGGGGGGGCCAGCGTCTACGAGCAGTACTTC. The gene calls are TRBV7-2 and TRBJ2-7, with 8 bases aligning to TRBD2. V shed 5 bases, J shed 3 bases, and the junction held 9 bases outside the gene matches. The CDR3 has 15 amino acids. Germline V gives CDR1 SGHTA, CDR2 FQGNSA.

The chain uses TRBV24-1 and TRBJ2-1; 8 nucleotides match TRBD2. V dropped 0 bases and J dropped 9; count of bases not matched to a gene: 6. Germline CDR1 is KGHDR and CDR2 is SFDVKD. The CDR3 runs 15 residues. The CDR3 nucleotides read TGTGCCACCAGTGATTTGAGCGGGGGCGGCACTGAGCAGTTCTTC. It codes for CATSDLSGGGTEQFF.

The chain couples TRBV27 to TRBJ2-1; 8 nucleotides agree with TRBD1. CDR3 size: 13 residues. V lost 5 bases to trimming and J lost 15 bases; unmatched junction nucleotides: 12. CDR1 and CDR2 (germline): MNHEY, SMNVEV (reference sequence). CDR3 loop: CASSPLTGTGGFF. The CDR3 DNA is TGTGCCAGCAGTCCGCTCACCGGGACAGGAGGGTTCTTC.

The chain uses TRBV4-1 and TRBJ1-4; 9 bases align to TRBD1. The germline gives CDR1 MGHRA, CDR2 YSYEKL. V shed 0 bases and J 8 bases; nucleotides not matched to a gene: 7. The CDR3 is 16 residues long. The CDR3 protein is CASSQDWGQGLEKLFF. CDR3 bases: TGCGCCAGCAGCCAAGATTGGGGACAGGGCTTGGAAAAACTGTTTTTT.